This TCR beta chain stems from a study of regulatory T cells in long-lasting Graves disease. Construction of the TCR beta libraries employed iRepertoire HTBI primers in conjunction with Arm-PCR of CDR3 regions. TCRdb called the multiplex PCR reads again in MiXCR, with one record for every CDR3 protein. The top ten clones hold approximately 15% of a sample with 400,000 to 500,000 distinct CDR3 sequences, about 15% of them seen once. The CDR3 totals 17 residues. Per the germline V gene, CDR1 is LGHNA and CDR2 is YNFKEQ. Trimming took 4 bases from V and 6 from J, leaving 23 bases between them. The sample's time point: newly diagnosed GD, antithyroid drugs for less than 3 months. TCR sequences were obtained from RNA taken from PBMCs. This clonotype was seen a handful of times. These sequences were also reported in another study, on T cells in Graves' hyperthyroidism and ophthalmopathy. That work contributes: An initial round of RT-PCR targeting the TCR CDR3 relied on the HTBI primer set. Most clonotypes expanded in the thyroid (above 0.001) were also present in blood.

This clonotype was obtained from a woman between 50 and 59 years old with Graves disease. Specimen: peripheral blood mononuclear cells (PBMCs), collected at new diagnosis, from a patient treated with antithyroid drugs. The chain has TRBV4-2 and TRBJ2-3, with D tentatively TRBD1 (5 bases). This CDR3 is CASSPSNLMGTGDTQYF. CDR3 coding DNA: TGTGCCAGCAGCCCCTCCAATCTTATGGGTACAGGCGATACGCAGTATTTT.